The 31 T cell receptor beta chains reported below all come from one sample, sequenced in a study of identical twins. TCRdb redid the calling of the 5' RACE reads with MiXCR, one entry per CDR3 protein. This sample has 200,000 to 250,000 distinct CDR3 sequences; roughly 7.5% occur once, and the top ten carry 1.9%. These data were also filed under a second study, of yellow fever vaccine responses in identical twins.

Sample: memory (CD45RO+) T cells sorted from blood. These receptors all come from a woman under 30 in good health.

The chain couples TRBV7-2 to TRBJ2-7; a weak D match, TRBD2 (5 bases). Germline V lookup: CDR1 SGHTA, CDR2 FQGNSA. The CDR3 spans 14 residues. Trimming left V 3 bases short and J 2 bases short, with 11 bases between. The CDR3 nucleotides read TGTGCCAGCAGCTTGTGGGCCGGGGCCTACGAGCAGTACTTC. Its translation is CASSLWAGAYEQYF.

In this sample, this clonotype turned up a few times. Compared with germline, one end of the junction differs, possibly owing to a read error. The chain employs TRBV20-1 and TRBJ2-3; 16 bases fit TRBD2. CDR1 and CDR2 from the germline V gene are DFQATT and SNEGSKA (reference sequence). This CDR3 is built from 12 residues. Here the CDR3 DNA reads TGCAGTGCTTCTCAACCGGGACTAGCGGGAGGGTTT. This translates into CSASQPGLAGGF.

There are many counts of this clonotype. The CDR3 is CASSSLRQGGAYEQYF. In DNA form, the CDR3 reads TGCGCCAGCAGCTCCCTTCGGCAGGGTGGTGCCTACGAGCAGTACTTC. The rearrangement links TRBV5-1 to TRBJ2-7, with D possibly being TRBD1 (5 bases). CDR1 SGHRS and CDR2 YFSETQ come from the germline V gene. V dropped 3 bases and J dropped 2 bases, with 18 bases sitting between them. The CDR3 spans 16 residues.

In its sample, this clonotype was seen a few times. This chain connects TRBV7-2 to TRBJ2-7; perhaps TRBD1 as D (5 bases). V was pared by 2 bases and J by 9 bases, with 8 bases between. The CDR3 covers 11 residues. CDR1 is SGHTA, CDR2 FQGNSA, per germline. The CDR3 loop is CASSLRQGQYF. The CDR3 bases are TGTGCCAGCAGCTTAAGGCAGGGGCAGTACTTC.

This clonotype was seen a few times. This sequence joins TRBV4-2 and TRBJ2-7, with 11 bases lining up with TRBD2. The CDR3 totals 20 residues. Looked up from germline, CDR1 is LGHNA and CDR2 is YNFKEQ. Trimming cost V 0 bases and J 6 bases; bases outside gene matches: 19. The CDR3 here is CASSQDGASTSSGGPVEQYF. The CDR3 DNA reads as TGTGCCAGCAGCCAAGATGGCGCTTCGACCTCTAGCGGGGGGCCGGTCGAGCAGTACTTC.

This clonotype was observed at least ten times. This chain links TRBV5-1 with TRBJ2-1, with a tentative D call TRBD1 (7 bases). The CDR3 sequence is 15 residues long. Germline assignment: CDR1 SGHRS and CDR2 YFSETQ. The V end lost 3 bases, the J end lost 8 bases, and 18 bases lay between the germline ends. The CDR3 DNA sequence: TGCGCCAGCAGCTCGAGGGGGGACAGCGGCCATGAGCAGTTCTTC. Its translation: CASSSRGDSGHEQFF.

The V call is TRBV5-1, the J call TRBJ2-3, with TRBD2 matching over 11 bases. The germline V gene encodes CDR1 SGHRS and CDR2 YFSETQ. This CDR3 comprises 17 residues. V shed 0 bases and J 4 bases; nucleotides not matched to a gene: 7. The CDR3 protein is CASSLGVAGGPADTQYF. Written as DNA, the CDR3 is TGCGCCAGCAGCTTGGGGGTAGCGGGAGGGCCCGCAGATACGCAGTATTTT. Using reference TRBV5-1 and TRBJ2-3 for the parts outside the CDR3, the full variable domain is KAGVTQTPRYLIKTRGQQVTLSCSPISGHRSVSWYQQTPGQGLQFLFEYFSETQRNKGNFPGRFSGRQFSNSRSEMNVSTLELGDSALYLCASSLGVAGGPADTQYFGPGTRLTVL.

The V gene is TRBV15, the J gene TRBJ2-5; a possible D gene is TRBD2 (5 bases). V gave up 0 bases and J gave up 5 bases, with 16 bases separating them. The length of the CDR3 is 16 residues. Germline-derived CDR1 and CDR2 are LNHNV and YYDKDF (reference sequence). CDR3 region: CATSRDSPSRRETQYF. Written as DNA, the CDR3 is TGTGCCACCAGCAGAGATTCGCCTAGCAGGCGGGAGACCCAGTACTTC.

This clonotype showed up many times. Here the CDR3 DNA reads TGTGCCACCAGCAACTTCGGGTACTCCTACAATGAGCAGTTCTTC. This sequence encodes CATSNFGYSYNEQFF. The chain joins TRBV15 to TRBJ2-1; D is ambiguous. CDR1 is LNHNV and CDR2 is YYDKDF in the germline V gene (reference sequence). The CDR3 spans 15 residues. Trimming removed 4 bases from V and 0 bases from J, with 10 bases in between.

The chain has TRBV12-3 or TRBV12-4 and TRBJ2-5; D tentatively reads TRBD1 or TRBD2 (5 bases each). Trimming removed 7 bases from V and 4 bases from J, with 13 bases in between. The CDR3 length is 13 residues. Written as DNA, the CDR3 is TGTGCCAGCACCAATAGGGACGCAGAGACCCAGTACTTC. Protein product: CASTNRDAETQYF.

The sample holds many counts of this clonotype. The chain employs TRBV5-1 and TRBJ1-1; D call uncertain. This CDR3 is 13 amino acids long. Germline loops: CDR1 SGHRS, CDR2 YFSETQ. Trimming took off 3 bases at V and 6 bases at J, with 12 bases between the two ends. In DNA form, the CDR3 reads TGCGCCAGCAGCTGGATAGGGTCCCCTGAAGCTTTCTTT. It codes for CASSWIGSPEAFF.

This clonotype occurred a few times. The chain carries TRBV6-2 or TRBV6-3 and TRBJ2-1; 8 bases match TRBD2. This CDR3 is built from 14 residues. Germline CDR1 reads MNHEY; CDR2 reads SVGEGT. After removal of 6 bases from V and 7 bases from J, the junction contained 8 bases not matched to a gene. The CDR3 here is CASSTGREGNEQFF. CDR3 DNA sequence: TGTGCCAGCAGCACCGGACGGGAGGGTAATGAGCAGTTCTTC.

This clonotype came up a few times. The CDR3 reads CASSYAHSSYNEQFF. CDR3 DNA: TGTGCCAGCAGTTACGCTCACAGCTCCTACAATGAGCAGTTCTTC. The chain employs TRBV6-5 and TRBJ2-1; D is undetermined. This CDR3 region has 15 residues. Germline CDR1 is MNHEY and CDR2 is SVGAGI. V was clipped by 2 bases and J by 0 bases, with 8 bases between them.

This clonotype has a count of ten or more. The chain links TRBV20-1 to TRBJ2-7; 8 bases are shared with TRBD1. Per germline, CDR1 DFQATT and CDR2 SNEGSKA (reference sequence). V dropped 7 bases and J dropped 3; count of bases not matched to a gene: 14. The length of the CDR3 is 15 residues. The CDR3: CSVTKPDRGGYEQYF. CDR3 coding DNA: TGCAGTGTTACCAAGCCAGACAGGGGCGGCTACGAGCAGTACTTC.

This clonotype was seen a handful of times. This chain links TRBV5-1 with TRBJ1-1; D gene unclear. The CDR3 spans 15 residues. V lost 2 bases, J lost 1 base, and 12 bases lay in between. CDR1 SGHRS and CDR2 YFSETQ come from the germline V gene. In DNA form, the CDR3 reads TGCGCCAGCAGCTTCGGGGTTCTCGGGAACACTGAAGCTTTCTTT. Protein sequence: CASSFGVLGNTEAFF.

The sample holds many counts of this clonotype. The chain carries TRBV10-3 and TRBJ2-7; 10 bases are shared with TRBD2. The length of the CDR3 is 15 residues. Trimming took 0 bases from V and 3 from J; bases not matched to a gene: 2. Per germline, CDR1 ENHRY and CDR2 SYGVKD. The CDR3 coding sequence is TGTGCCATCAGTGAGTCCGTAGCGGGGGGCTACGAGCAGTACTTC. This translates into CAISESVAGGYEQYF.

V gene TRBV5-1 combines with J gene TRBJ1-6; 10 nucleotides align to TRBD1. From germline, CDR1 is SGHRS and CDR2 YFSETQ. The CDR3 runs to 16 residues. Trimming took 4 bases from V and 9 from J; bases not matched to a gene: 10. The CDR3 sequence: CASSPGQGVKGSPLHF. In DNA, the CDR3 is TGCGCCAGCAGCCCCGGACAGGGGGTGAAGGGTTCACCCCTCCACTTT.

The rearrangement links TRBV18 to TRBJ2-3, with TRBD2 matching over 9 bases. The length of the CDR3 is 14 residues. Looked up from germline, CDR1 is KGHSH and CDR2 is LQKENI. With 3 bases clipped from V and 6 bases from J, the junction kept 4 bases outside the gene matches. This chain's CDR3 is CASSPLGTSDTQYF. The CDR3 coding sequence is TGTGCCAGCTCACCGCTCGGGACTAGCGATACGCAGTATTTT.

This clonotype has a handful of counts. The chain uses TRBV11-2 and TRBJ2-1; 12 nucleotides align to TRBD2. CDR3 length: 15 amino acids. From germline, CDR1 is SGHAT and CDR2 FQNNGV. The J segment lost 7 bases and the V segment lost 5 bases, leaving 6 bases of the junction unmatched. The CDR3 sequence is CASSRTSGTGNEQFF. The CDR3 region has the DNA TGTGCCAGCAGCAGGACTAGCGGGACGGGTAATGAGCAGTTCTTC.

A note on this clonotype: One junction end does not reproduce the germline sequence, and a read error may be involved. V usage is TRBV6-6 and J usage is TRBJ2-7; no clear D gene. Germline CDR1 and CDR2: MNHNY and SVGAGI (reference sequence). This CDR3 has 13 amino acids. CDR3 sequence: CASRALSSSEQYF. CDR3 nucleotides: TGTGCCAGCAGGGCCCTCTCATCCTCCGAGCAGTACTTC.

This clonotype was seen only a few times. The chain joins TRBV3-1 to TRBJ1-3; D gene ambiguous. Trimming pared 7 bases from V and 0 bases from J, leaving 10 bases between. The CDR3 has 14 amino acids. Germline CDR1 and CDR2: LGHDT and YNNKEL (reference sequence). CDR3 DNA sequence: TGTGCCAGCACCCCTACCGTCTCTGGAAACACCATATATTTT. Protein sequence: CASTPTVSGNTIYF.

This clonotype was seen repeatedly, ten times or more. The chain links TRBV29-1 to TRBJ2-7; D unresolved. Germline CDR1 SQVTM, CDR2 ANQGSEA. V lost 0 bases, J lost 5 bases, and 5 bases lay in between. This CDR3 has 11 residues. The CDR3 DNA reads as TGCAGCGTTGAAGATTACCACGAGCAGTACTTC. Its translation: CSVEDYHEQYF.

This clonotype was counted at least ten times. DNA of the CDR3: TGTGCCAGCAGTCCGCGGAGAGCGGGGACCCAAGAGACCCAGTACTTC. Its protein is CASSPRRAGTQETQYF. This rearrangement joins TRBV6-2 or TRBV6-3 to TRBJ2-5; the match to TRBD2 covers 7 bases. V was pared by 5 bases and J by 1 base, with 10 bases of the junction left unmatched. The germline V gene encodes CDR1 MNHEY and CDR2 SVGEGT. This CDR3 comprises 16 residues.

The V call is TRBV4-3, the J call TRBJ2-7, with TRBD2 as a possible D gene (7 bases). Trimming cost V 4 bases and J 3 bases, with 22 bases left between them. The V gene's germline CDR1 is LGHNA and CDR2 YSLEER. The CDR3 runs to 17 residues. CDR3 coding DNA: TGCGCCAGCAGCCGAGATGTGACAGGCGGGAGCAGCTACGAGCAGTACTTC. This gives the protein CASSRDVTGGSSYEQYF.

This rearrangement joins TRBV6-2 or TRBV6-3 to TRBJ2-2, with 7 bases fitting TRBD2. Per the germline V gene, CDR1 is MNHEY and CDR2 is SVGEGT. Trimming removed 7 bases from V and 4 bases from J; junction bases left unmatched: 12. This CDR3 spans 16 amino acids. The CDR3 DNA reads TGTGCCAGCATAAGACCCGGACCGGGGGGCACCGGGGAGCTGTTTTTT. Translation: CASIRPGPGGTGELFF.

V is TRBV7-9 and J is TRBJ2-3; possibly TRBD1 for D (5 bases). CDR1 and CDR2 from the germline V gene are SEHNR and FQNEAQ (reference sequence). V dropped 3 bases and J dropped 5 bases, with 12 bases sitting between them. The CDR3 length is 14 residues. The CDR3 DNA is TGTGCCAGCAGCTTGGATGGGGCCGTAGATACGCAGTATTTT. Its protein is CASSLDGAVDTQYF.

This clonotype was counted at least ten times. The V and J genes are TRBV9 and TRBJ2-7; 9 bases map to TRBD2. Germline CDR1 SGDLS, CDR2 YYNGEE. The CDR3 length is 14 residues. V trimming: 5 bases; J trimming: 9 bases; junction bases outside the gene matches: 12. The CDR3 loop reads CASSLSGRPDRQYF. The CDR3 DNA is TGTGCCAGCAGTTTAAGCGGGAGGCCCGATCGGCAGTACTTC.

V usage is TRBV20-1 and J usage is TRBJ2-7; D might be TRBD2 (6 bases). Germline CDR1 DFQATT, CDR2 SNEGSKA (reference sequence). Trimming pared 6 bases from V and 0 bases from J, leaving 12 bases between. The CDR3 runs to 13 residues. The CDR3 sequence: CSAERANSYEQYF. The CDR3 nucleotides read TGCAGTGCAGAGCGGGCCAACTCCTACGAGCAGTACTTC.

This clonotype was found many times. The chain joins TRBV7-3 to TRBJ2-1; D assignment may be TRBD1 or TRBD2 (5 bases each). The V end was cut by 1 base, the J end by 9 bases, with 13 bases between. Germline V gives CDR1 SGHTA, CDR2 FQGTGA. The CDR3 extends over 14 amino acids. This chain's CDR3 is CASSLSDLRGEQFF. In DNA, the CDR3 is TGTGCCAGCAGCTTAAGCGATCTGAGGGGTGAGCAGTTCTTC.

The CDR3 reads CASRETGIAKNIQYF. DNA of the CDR3: TGTGCCAGCAGAGAGACAGGCATAGCCAAAAACATTCAGTACTTC. V usage is TRBV12-3 or TRBV12-4 and J usage is TRBJ2-4, with D possibly TRBD1 on 6 matching bases. The V and J ends lost 6 bases and 0 bases respectively, with 12 bases between them. The CDR3 loop spans 15 amino acids.

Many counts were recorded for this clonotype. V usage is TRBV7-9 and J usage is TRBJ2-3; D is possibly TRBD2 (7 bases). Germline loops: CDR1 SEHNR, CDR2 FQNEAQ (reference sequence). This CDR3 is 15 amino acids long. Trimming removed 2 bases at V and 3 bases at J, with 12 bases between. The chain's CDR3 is CASSLLAGATDTQYF. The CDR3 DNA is TGTGCCAGCAGCTTACTGGCGGGGGCAACAGATACGCAGTATTTT.